Listed here are 25 T cell receptor beta chains from one sample, sequenced in a study of T cell responses to AZD1222 COVID-19 vaccine. TCRdb's copy holds only in-frame clones and misses some; the assay was immunoSEQ multiplex PCR. The sample has roughly 200,000 clones, 85% to 95% seen once. The sample was peripheral blood, taken on day 0 of MenACWY control vaccination. The receptors come from an adult in good health.

This chain joins TRBV27 and TRBJ2-7, with TRBD1 matching 7 bases. CDR3 size: 13 residues. Germline V gene lookup returns CDR1 MNHEY and CDR2 SMNVEV (reference sequence). Germline trimming cut 6 bases from V and 3 bases from J; bases unmatched to any gene: 5. The CDR3 here is CASRGQIDYEQYF. Here the CDR3 DNA reads TGTGCCAGCAGGGGACAGATTGACTACGAGCAGTACTTC.

V usage is TRBV7-9 and J usage is TRBJ2-1; D is perhaps TRBD1 or TRBD2 (6 bases each). CDR1 is SEHNR and CDR2 is FQNEAQ in the germline V gene (reference sequence). CDR3 length equals 15 residues. With 5 bases removed from V and 7 bases from J, the gap between germline ends came to 18 bases. The CDR3, as DNA: TGTGCCAGCAGCCCGGAGGGGGGCCGATGGAATGAGCAGTTCTTC. Its translation is CASSPEGGRWNEQFF.

The J gene is TRBJ1-5, the V gene TRBV7-2, with TRBD1 identical over 10 bases. Germline assignment: CDR1 SGHTA and CDR2 FQGNSA. CDR3 size: 15 residues. J gave up 4 bases and V 1 base, and 1 base lay outside the gene matches. The CDR3 sequence is CASSLGGQGNQPQHF. DNA of the CDR3: TGTGCCAGCAGCTTAGGGGGACAGGGGAATCAGCCCCAGCATTTT.

V is TRBV7-2 and J is TRBJ2-4; 11 positions agree with TRBD2. Trimming cost V 4 bases and J 2 bases; bases outside gene matches: 4. Germline-derived CDR1 and CDR2 are SGHTA and FQGNSA. This CDR3 comprises 16 residues. The CDR3 DNA reads as TGTGCCAGCAGCTCCCTAGCGGGGGGCCCCAAAAACATTCAGTACTTC. As protein: CASSSLAGGPKNIQYF.

This chain connects TRBV27 to TRBJ1-1; a possible D gene is TRBD1 (6 bases). The CDR3 loop spans 15 amino acids. In germline, CDR1 is MNHEY, CDR2 SMNVEV (reference sequence). The ends were cut back, 2 bases at V and 0 bases at J, with 10 bases in the middle. CDR3 region: CASSLQGLVNTEAFF. For the CDR3, the DNA is TGTGCCAGCAGTTTACAGGGGCTGGTGAACACTGAAGCTTTCTTT.

The J gene is TRBJ1-2, the V gene TRBV4-3; a possible D gene is TRBD1 (5 bases). This CDR3 comprises 15 residues. Trimming removed 1 base from V and 8 bases from J, with 17 bases in between. Germline V CDR1 and CDR2: LGHNA, YSLEER. CDR3 amino acids: CASSQVGQGNTGYTF. CDR3 DNA: TGCGCCAGCAGCCAAGTGGGGCAGGGTAATACGGGCTACACCTTC.

Remarks on this clone: The same CDR3 can be traced to other DNA sequences in this sample. The chain carries TRBV6-5 and TRBJ1-1, with D possibly TRBD1 on 5 matching bases. V lost 0 bases, J lost 2 bases, and 10 bases lay in between. CDR1 and CDR2 (germline): MNHEY, SVGAGI. The CDR3 spans 15 residues. DNA of the CDR3: TGTGCCAGCAGTTACTCGTGGACACTAAACACTGAAGCTTTCTTT. The encoded protein is CASSYSWTLNTEAFF.

This rearrangement joins TRBV30 to TRBJ1-1; possible D gene TRBD1, 5 bases. Germline loops: CDR1 GTSNPN, CDR2 SVGIG (reference sequence). Trimming took off 0 bases at V and 1 base at J, with 9 bases between the two ends. This CDR3 is built from 14 residues. The CDR3 bases are TGTGCCTGGAGTGTTGGGGCAGAGAACACTGAAGCTTTCTTT. It specifies CAWSVGAENTEAFF.

This chain links TRBV5-1 with TRBJ2-5; 8 bases line up with TRBD1. This CDR3 contains 15 residues. CDR1 SGHRS and CDR2 YFSETQ come from the germline V gene. Trimming removed 4 bases from V and 4 bases from J; junction bases left unmatched: 9. The CDR3 DNA follows: TGCGCCAGCAGCCGTATGGGACAGGCCCGAGAGACCCAGTACTTC. It specifies CASSRMGQARETQYF.

The chain links TRBV10-1 to TRBJ1-5; tentatively, D is TRBD1 (5 bases). Germline V CDR1 and CDR2: WNHNN, SYGVQD (reference sequence). V lost 8 bases and J 6 bases, leaving 14 bases between the germline ends. The CDR3 is made up of 13 amino acids. The CDR3: CASARGVGQPQHF. The CDR3 DNA is TGCGCCAGCGCCCGGGGGGTAGGTCAGCCCCAGCATTTT.

The chain has TRBV12-3 or TRBV12-4 and TRBJ1-2, with 8 positions matching TRBD1. The ends lost 8 bases at V and 7 bases at J; junction bases unmatched: 6. This CDR3 is 12 amino acids long. The CDR3 DNA is TGTGCCAGCGGCTGGACAGGGATTGGCTACACCTTC. Protein: CASGWTGIGYTF.

The rearrangement links TRBV5-4 to TRBJ2-7; tentatively, D is TRBD1 (5 bases). CDR3 length equals 15 residues. Trimming cost V 1 base and J 0 bases, with 11 bases left between them. Germline assignment: CDR1 SGHNT and CDR2 YYREEE (reference sequence). DNA of the CDR3: TGTGCCAGCAGCTTGACGAGACAGAGCTCCTACGAGCAGTACTTC. Protein: CASSLTRQSSYEQYF.

This chain joins TRBV11-1 and TRBJ1-2; D uncertain. Germline loops: CDR1 SGHAT, CDR2 FQDESV (reference sequence). The ends were cut back, 2 bases at V and 0 bases at J, with 4 bases in the middle. The CDR3 is 13 residues long. This chain's CDR3 is CASSLPANYGYTF. As DNA, the CDR3 is TGTGCCAGCAGCTTACCGGCTAACTATGGCTACACCTTC.

A note on this clone: Different DNA sequences within this sample yield the same CDR3. The rearrangement joins TRBV7-2 to TRBJ2-6; D gene uncertain. In germline, CDR1 is SGHTA, CDR2 FQGNSA. This CDR3 is 14 amino acids long. V dropped 0 bases and J dropped 0 bases, with 0 bases sitting between them. The CDR3 DNA reads as TGTGCCAGCAGCTTAGCCTCTGGGGCCAACGTCCTGACTTTC. This translates into CASSLASGANVLTF.

The chain employs TRBV3-1 (or the pseudogene TRBV3-2) and TRBJ2-4; D is possibly TRBD2 (8 bases). The CDR3 has 14 amino acids. Trimming stripped 4 bases from V and 8 bases from J, with 15 bases between. Germline loops: CDR1 LGHDT, CDR2 YNNKEL (reference sequence). As DNA, the CDR3 is TGTGCCAGCAGCCTCTCCGGGAGGGGGCACATTCAGTACTTC. This encodes CASSLSGRGHIQYF.

This clone appeared a few times. This chain connects TRBV11-3 to TRBJ2-3; D might be TRBD2 (5 bases). Germline CDR1 reads SGHNT; CDR2 reads YENEEA. CDR3 length equals 16 residues. Trimming cost V 4 bases and J 0 bases, with 14 bases left between them. The CDR3 DNA reads TGTGCCAGCAGCTCAATTGAGGGTTCTAGCACAGATACGCAGTATTTT. Amino acid sequence: CASSSIEGSSTDTQYF.

As DNA, the CDR3 is TGTGCCAGCAGTGAAGCCCTAGCGGGGGGCTCTTACAATGAGCAGTTCTTC. As protein: CASSEALAGGSYNEQFF. The rearrangement uses TRBV6-1 and TRBJ2-1, with TRBD2 matching 11 bases. CDR3 length: 17 residues. CDR1 is MNHNS, CDR2 SASEGT, per germline. Trimming cost V 0 bases and J 4 bases; bases outside gene matches: 5.

This clone showed up just once. The chain is built from TRBV2 and TRBJ1-1; D gene uncertain. Germline CDR1 and CDR2: SNHLY and FYNNEI. The CDR3 extends over 14 amino acids. V was clipped by 6 bases and J by 0 bases, with 11 bases between them. The CDR3 DNA is TGTGCCAGCAGGGACGAAAGGTTGAACACTGAAGCTTTCTTT. The encoded protein is CASRDERLNTEAFF.

This chain uses TRBV18 with TRBJ1-4; D unclear. CDR1 and CDR2 from the germline V gene are KGHSH and LQKENI. The CDR3 is 14 amino acids. V dropped 2 bases and J dropped 8 bases, with 12 bases sitting between them. The CDR3 DNA follows: TGTGCCAGCTCACCAGGACCATCAAGCGAAAAACTGTTTTTT. Translation gives CASSPGPSSEKLFF.

This chain joins TRBV24-1 and TRBJ1-5; 8 bases agree with TRBD1. CDR3 size: 18 residues. The V segment lost 4 bases and the J segment 4 bases; nucleotides outside the gene matches: 14. Germline V gives CDR1 KGHDR, CDR2 SFDVKD. The DNA of the CDR3 is TGTGCCACCAGTGACACCCTTCCGGGACAGGCGAAAAATCAGCCCCAGCATTTT. This translates into CATSDTLPGQAKNQPQHF.

The rearrangement uses TRBV5-6 and TRBJ2-7, with D hard to call. Germline CDR1 is SGHDT and CDR2 is YYEEEE. Trimming stripped 2 bases from V and 6 bases from J, with 6 bases between. The CDR3 covers 11 residues. In DNA, the CDR3 is TGTGCCAGCAGCTTCCAATCCGAGCAGTACTTC. Translated: CASSFQSEQYF. The whole variable domain, filled in from reference TRBV5-6 and TRBJ2-7, reads DAGVTQSPTHLIKTRGQQVTLRCSPKSGHDTVSWYQQALGQGPQFIFQYYEEEERQRGNFPDRFSGHQFPNYSSELNVNALLLGDSALYLCASSFQSEQYFGPGTRLTVT.

The V and J genes are TRBV5-5 and TRBJ2-2; D might be TRBD2 (5 bases). Trimming left V 4 bases short and J 4 bases short, with 23 bases between. The germline gives CDR1 SGHKS, CDR2 YYEKEE (reference sequence). The CDR3 loop spans 18 amino acids. This CDR3 is CASSAGLYGGLPTGELFF. The CDR3 DNA sequence: TGTGCCAGCAGCGCGGGCCTATATGGCGGGCTCCCCACCGGGGAGCTGTTTTTT.

CDR3 sequence (DNA): TGTGCCAGCTCACGGGACAGGCAGAATTCACCCCTCCACTTT. The encoded protein is CASSRDRQNSPLHF. The V gene is TRBV18, the J gene TRBJ1-6; 8 bases are shared with TRBD1. This CDR3 spans 14 amino acids. Germline trimming cut 4 bases from V and 7 bases from J; bases unmatched to any gene: 3. The V gene's germline CDR1 is KGHSH and CDR2 LQKENI.

The CDR3 spells CASSNDRTEAFF. The CDR3 DNA follows: TGTGCCAGTAGTAACGACAGGACTGAAGCTTTCTTT. This chain links TRBV19 with TRBJ1-1; possible D gene TRBD1, 6 bases. V was trimmed by 4 bases and J by 5 bases, leaving 8 bases between them. This CDR3 spans 12 amino acids. Per the germline V gene, CDR1 is LNHDA and CDR2 is SQIVND (reference sequence).

The chain combines TRBV27 with TRBJ2-7; perhaps TRBD2 as D (6 bases). V was clipped by 0 bases and J by 3 bases, with 15 bases between them. The CDR3 is made up of 16 amino acids. Per germline, CDR1 MNHEY and CDR2 SMNVEV (reference sequence). The CDR3 is CASSLSPPVAVYEQYF. The DNA of the CDR3 is TGTGCCAGCAGTTTATCCCCTCCGGTAGCGGTCTACGAGCAGTACTTC.